The T cell receptor (beta chain) described here comes from a study of CD8 T cells in ankylosing spondylitis. The study's findings and limits: According to the report, clones linked to the disease were significantly enriched in matched synovial fluid samples taken from ankylosing spondylitis patients.

This clonotype was detected only a few times. Its antigen is currently unknown. TCRdb recomputed calls from the 5' RACE reads with MiXCR, one row per CDR3 protein. The table lists more than 200,000 distinct CDR3 sequences, approximately 24% of them singletons. Germline CDR1 DFQATT, CDR2 SNEGSKA (reference sequence). The CDR3 contains 16 residues. V dropped 0 bases and J dropped 3 bases, with 15 bases sitting between them. V gene TRBV20-1 combines with J gene TRBJ2-4; TRBD2 is a possible D gene (7 bases). Sequenced input: blood, either unsorted or a sorted T cell fraction (not recorded which). This TCR was sampled from a male donor with ankylosing spondylitis or in good health (not recorded which). In DNA form, the CDR3 reads TGCAGTGCTAGAGATCCGCGCGGGGGCAACAAAAACATTCAGTACTTC. It is translated as CSARDPRGGNKNIQYF.